The T cell receptor beta chain under discussion was sequenced for a study of T cells expressing NK-cell markers. For the study at large: The TCR beta repertoires were obtained from sorted CD3+CD56+NKG2C+, CD3+CD56+NKG2C- and CD3+CD56-NKG2C+ T cells. Whole-study findings and limits: Of CD8+ T cells, about 1.0-8% belonged to dominant NKG2C+ clonotypes in five or six donors.

TCRdb reprocessed the 5' RACE reads and keeps a single row for each CDR3 protein, giving no DNA. With about 440,000 distinct CDR3 sequences in the sample, the ten largest clones hold about 7.3%. Comments on this clonotype: Antigen: not known.

The source material was blood T cells: a sorted CD56 or NKG2C T cell subset, CD4+ or CD8+ T cells, or bulk PBMC T cells (not recorded which). The sequence derives from a woman between 18 and 69 years old in good health.

This chain's CDR3 is CASTRKTYNEQFF. The rearrangement uses TRBV19 and TRBJ2-1. The length of the CDR3 is 13 residues. The germline V gene has CDR1 LNHDA and CDR2 SQIVND (reference sequence).